This entry features one TCR beta chain sequence. The source of the sample is a study of blood T cell repertoires in COVID-19. At the level of the study: Sites in the United States, Italy and Spain provided acute and convalescent COVID-19 samples. The analysed material was cDNA or gDNA that came from T cells, B-cell-depleted T cells, or PBMCs.

Per the original methods: From reference gene primer amplification, estimates of nucleated cell counts were derived. The data were produced by immunoSEQ multiplex PCR, yet TCRdb's version contains in-frame clones alone and is incomplete. That table is the source of V, J and clone size, and D and trimming were worked out from the DNA. Here the sample spans 160,000 or so clones, 93% being singletons. Sequencing used peripheral blood. The receptor was isolated from a woman aged 55 to 70 with COVID-19, enrolled during active disease.

The CDR3 DNA follows: TGTGCCAGCAGCCAGCGCCCTGGGACTAGCGGGGGTCGGAACAATGAGCAGTTCTTC. Translated: CASSQRPGTSGGRNNEQFF. The chain links TRBV4-2 to TRBJ2-1; 14 bases fit TRBD2. Germline CDR1 reads LGHNA; CDR2 reads YNFKEQ. This CDR3 contains 19 residues. The V segment lost 3 bases and the J segment 5 bases; nucleotides outside the gene matches: 12.